What follows are 18 T cell receptor beta chains derived from one specimen sequenced in a study of cytomegalovirus exposure and HLA in healthy donors. A multiplex PCR was run with 60 Vbeta primers and 13 Jbeta primers. Using immunoSEQ multiplex PCR, the repertoire was profiled, and TCRdb retains in-frame clones only, with some absent. The sample has about 160,000 clones, 86% seen once. Sequenced input: PBMCs. The receptor source for this set is a woman aged 18-35 years in good health and CMV-seronegative.

This rearrangement joins TRBV7-6 to TRBJ2-5; the match to TRBD1 covers 7 bases. The CDR3 extends over 16 amino acids. Per the germline V gene, CDR1 is SGHVS and CDR2 is FNYEAQ. After removal of 4 bases from V and 6 bases from J, the junction contained 14 bases not matched to a gene. The chain's CDR3 is CASSSKPRDRKKTQYF. CDR3 bases: TGTGCCAGCAGCTCGAAACCCCGGGACAGAAAAAAGACCCAGTACTTC.

The gene calls are TRBV7-8 and TRBJ1-1, with TRBD1 matching over 7 bases. The CDR3 is 15 residues long. Germline V CDR1 and CDR2: SGHVS, FQNEAQ. Germline trimming cut 3 bases from V and 1 base from J; bases unmatched to any gene: 5. The CDR3 loop is CASSFTGTANTEAFF. The CDR3 DNA follows: TGTGCCAGCAGCTTTACCGGGACAGCGAACACTGAAGCTTTCTTT.

V is TRBV7-2 and J is TRBJ2-4; 8 bases line up with TRBD2. This CDR3 comprises 15 residues. With 2 bases clipped from V and 5 bases from J, the junction kept 5 bases outside the gene matches. Germline CDR1 reads SGHTA; CDR2 reads FQGNSA. CDR3 bases: TGTGCCAGCAGCTTATGGGGAGCGGGGGAAAACATTCAGTACTTC. It encodes CASSLWGAGENIQYF.

This sequence joins TRBV30 and TRBJ1-1; D is perhaps TRBD1 (5 bases). The CDR3 spans 14 residues. V shed 2 bases and J shed 0 bases, with 10 bases lying between them. Germline V lookup: CDR1 GTSNPN, CDR2 SVGIG (reference sequence). CDR3 loop: CAWSTGLLNTEAFF. In DNA form, the CDR3 reads TGTGCCTGGAGTACGGGACTGTTGAACACTGAAGCTTTCTTT.

This chain connects TRBV7-3 to TRBJ1-2; D is perhaps TRBD1 (5 bases). CDR1 is SGHTA and CDR2 is FQGTGA in the germline V gene. The CDR3 is 16 amino acids. Trimming cost V 7 bases and J 8 bases, with 26 bases left between them. CDR3 in amino acids: CASKWRPPGDIRGYTF. The CDR3 DNA reads as TGTGCCAGCAAGTGGAGGCCGCCGGGGGATATAAGGGGCTACACCTTC.

The V gene is TRBV5-1, the J gene TRBJ1-4, with 7 bases matching TRBD1. V lost 7 bases, J lost 10 bases, and 16 bases stayed unmatched. Germline CDR1 and CDR2: SGHRS and YFSETQ. The CDR3 contains 15 residues. The DNA of the CDR3 is TGCGCCAGCGTGGGGACAGTCGGAGGTGCCCGAAAACTGTTTTTT. Protein sequence: CASVGTVGGARKLFF.

Comments on this clone: In the same sample, other DNA sequences code for this CDR3. The chain is built from TRBV30 and TRBJ1-2, with TRBD1 matching over 8 bases. There are 16 residues in the CDR3. The germline V gene has CDR1 GTSNPN and CDR2 SVGIG (reference sequence). Trimming cost V 2 bases and J 3 bases; bases outside gene matches: 11. CDR3 sequence: CAWSQTYRGVDYGYTF. The CDR3 DNA reads as TGTGCCTGGAGTCAAACCTACAGGGGGGTGGACTATGGCTACACCTTC.

The rearrangement joins TRBV6-5 to TRBJ1-3; possibly TRBD1 for D (6 bases). V shed 5 bases and J shed 0 bases, with 8 bases lying between them. The CDR3 is 14 amino acids. CDR1 is MNHEY and CDR2 is SVGAGI in the germline V gene. The DNA for the CDR3 is TGTGCCAGCAGTCCACAGGGCTCTGGAAACACCATATATTTT. This codes for CASSPQGSGNTIYF.

This clone has only one observation. The gene calls are TRBV27 and TRBJ1-5; TRBD1 is a possible D gene (5 bases). Germline CDR1 reads MNHEY; CDR2 reads SMNVEV (reference sequence). With 6 bases removed from V and 3 bases from J, the gap between germline ends came to 12 bases. The CDR3 sequence is 14 residues long. CDR3 DNA sequence: TGTGCCAGCAGCTTGGACACCACCAATCAGCCCCAGCATTTT. Its translation: CASSLDTTNQPQHF.

The chain is built from TRBV6-5 and TRBJ2-2, with 12 bases that match TRBD1. The CDR3 spans 15 residues. Trimming cost V 6 bases and J 3 bases; bases outside gene matches: 2. Looked up from germline, CDR1 is MNHEY and CDR2 is SVGAGI. The CDR3 spells CASRRDRGHTGELFF. The CDR3 DNA reads as TGTGCCAGCAGGAGGGACAGGGGGCACACCGGGGAGCTGTTTTTT.

The table lists this clone with a count of one. This chain uses TRBV23-1 with TRBJ1-1, with D tentatively TRBD1 (5 bases). TRBV23-1 has ORF status, its function being uncertain. The CDR3 consists of 17 residues. Trimming stripped 3 bases from V and 1 base from J, with 18 bases between. The CDR3 coding sequence is TGCGCCAGCAGTCATCCCTTCGTGGGGGGACCGAACACTGAAGCTTTCTTT. This encodes CASSHPFVGGPNTEAFF.

V and J are TRBV28 and TRBJ1-2, with D possibly TRBD1 on 5 matching bases. The CDR3 runs 15 residues. Germline lookup yields CDR1 MDHEN and CDR2 SYDVKM. V was pared by 2 bases and J by 3 bases, with 13 bases between. CDR3 DNA sequence: TGTGCCAGCAGTTTAGGCGGGGGAGGGGACTATGGCTACACCTTC. Translating it yields CASSLGGGGDYGYTF.

The rearrangement joins TRBV7-6 to TRBJ2-1, with 7 nucleotides matching TRBD2. J gave up 3 bases and V 1 base, and 6 bases lay outside the gene matches. CDR1 is SGHVS, CDR2 FNYEAQ, per germline. This CDR3 is built from 16 residues. CDR3 sequence (DNA): TGTGCCAGCAGCTTAGAAGAGGCGGGGGTCTACAATGAGCAGTTCTTC. Protein product: CASSLEEAGVYNEQFF.

This chain connects TRBV4-1 to TRBJ2-7; tentative D call: TRBD1 (6 bases). Germline assignment: CDR1 MGHRA and CDR2 YSYEKL. Trimming pared 1 base from V and 3 bases from J, leaving 13 bases between. The CDR3 sequence is 15 residues long. DNA for the CDR3: TGCGCCAGCAGCCAAGCCGGACAGCTACGCTACGAGCAGTACTTC. Protein sequence: CASSQAGQLRYEQYF.

The J gene is TRBJ1-4, the V gene TRBV7-6, with unresolved D. Trimming took 1 base from V and 7 from J, leaving 13 bases between them. The CDR3 consists of 15 residues. Germline CDR1 reads SGHVS; CDR2 reads FNYEAQ. The CDR3: CASSLEAADAEKLFF. The CDR3 DNA follows: TGTGCCAGCAGCTTAGAAGCGGCAGACGCTGAAAAACTGTTTTTT.

The gene calls are TRBV28 and TRBJ1-1; 8 positions agree with TRBD1. There are 14 residues in the CDR3. The V segment lost 6 bases and the J segment 5 bases; nucleotides outside the gene matches: 8. Germline V gives CDR1 MDHEN, CDR2 SYDVKM. The CDR3 DNA reads as TGTGCCAGCAGCCCCGGCAGGGGGCGGACTGAAGCTTTCTTT. Translation: CASSPGRGRTEAFF.

V gene TRBV7-3 combines with J gene TRBJ2-1; 10 bases fit TRBD2. The CDR3 sequence is 18 residues long. Looked up from germline, CDR1 is SGHTA and CDR2 is FQGTGA. J gave up 4 bases and V 5 bases, and 14 bases lay outside the gene matches. The CDR3 reads CASSTQPSGTSDYNEQFF. CDR3 coding DNA: TGTGCCAGCAGCACCCAACCCTCCGGGACTAGCGATTACAATGAGCAGTTCTTC. Complete variable domain (other parts from reference TRBV7-3 and TRBJ2-1): GAGVSQTPSNKVTEKGKYVELRCDPISGHTALYWYRQSLGQGPEFLIYFQGTGAADDSGLPNDRFFAVRPEGSVSTLKIQRTERGDSAVYLCASSTQPSGTSDYNEQFFGPGTRLTVL.

V and J are TRBV28 and TRBJ2-3, with TRBD2 matching 9 bases. V dropped 4 bases and J dropped 6; count of bases not matched to a gene: 8. This CDR3 has 15 amino acids. In germline, CDR1 is MDHEN, CDR2 SYDVKM. CDR3 in amino acids: CASSSGGGASDTQYF. CDR3 DNA sequence: TGTGCCAGCAGTTCAGGCGGGGGGGCCTCGGATACGCAGTATTTT.